This T cell receptor beta chain was captured by sequencing in a study of T cells in Graves' hyperthyroidism and ophthalmopathy. Regarding the study as a whole: Within blood appeared most thyroid clonotypes that had expanded above 0.001.

CDR3 length: 14 residues. The V gene end was trimmed by 1 base and the J gene end by 8 bases; junction bases not matched to a gene: 8. Looked up from germline, CDR1 is DFQATT and CDR2 is SNEGSKA (reference sequence). TCR beta CDR3 regions were amplified from RNA transcripts. TCR CDR3 underwent first-round RT-PCR with the HTBI primer set. MiXCR, applied by TCRdb to the multiplex PCR reads, yields one record per CDR3 protein. The sample shows under 400,000 distinct CDR3 sequences, roughly 18% of them seen only once. This clonotype was detected ten times or more. What it binds is not known. The specimen was blood. This receptor was identified in a woman aged 45 to 65 with Graves' hyperthyroidism. The chain is built from TRBV20-1 and TRBJ2-1, with 7 positions matching TRBD2. CDR3 DNA: TGCAGTGCTAGAGGGACCGGGACTAAGGATGAGCAGTTCTTC. Protein sequence: CSARGTGTKDEQFF.